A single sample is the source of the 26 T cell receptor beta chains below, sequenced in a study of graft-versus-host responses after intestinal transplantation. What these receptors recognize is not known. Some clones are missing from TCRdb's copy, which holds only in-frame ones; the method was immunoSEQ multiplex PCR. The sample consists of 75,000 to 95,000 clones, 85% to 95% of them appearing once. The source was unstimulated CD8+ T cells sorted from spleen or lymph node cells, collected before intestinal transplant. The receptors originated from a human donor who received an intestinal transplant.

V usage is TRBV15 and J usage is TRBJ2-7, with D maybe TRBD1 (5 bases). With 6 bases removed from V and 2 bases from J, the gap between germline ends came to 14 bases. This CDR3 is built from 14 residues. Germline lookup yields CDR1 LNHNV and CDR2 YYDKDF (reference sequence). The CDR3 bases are TGTGCCACCAGAGGCGCAGGGTTCGCCTACGAGCAGTACTTC. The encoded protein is CATRGAGFAYEQYF.

Here the CDR3 reads CASSLDGVNQPQHF. As DNA, the CDR3 is TGTGCCAGCAGCTTAGACGGGGTTAATCAGCCCCAGCATTTT. The J gene is TRBJ1-5, the V gene TRBV7-2; D not certain. The CDR3 covers 14 residues. Trimming took off 1 base at V and 4 bases at J, with 8 bases between the two ends. Germline V lookup: CDR1 SGHTA, CDR2 FQGNSA.

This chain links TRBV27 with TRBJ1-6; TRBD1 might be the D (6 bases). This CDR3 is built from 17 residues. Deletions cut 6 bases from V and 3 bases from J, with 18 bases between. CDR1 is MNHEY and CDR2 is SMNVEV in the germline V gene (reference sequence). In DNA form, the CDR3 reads TGTGCCAGCAGACCCGGCGCGGGGGCTAACTATAATTCACCCCTCCACTTT. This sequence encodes CASRPGAGANYNSPLHF.

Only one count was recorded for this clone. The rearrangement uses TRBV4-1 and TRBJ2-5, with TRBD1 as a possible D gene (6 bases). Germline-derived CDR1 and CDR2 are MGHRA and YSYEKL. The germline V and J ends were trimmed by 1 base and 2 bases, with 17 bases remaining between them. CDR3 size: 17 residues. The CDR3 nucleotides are TGCGCCAGCAGCCAAGTCGTTGCAGGGGAGCCTCAAGAGACCCAGTACTTC. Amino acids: CASSQVVAGEPQETQYF.

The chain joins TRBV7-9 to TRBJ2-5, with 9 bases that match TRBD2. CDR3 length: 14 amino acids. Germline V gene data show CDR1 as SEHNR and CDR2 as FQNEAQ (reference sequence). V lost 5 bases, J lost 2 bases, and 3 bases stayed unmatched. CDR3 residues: CASSPTSGQETQYF. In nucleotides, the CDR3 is TGTGCCAGCAGCCCGACTAGCGGACAAGAGACCCAGTACTTC.

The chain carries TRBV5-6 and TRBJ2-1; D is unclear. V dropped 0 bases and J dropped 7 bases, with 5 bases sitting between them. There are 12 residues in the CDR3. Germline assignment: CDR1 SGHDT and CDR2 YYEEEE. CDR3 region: CASSLAPNEQFF. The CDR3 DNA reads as TGTGCCAGCAGCTTGGCCCCAAATGAGCAGTTCTTC.

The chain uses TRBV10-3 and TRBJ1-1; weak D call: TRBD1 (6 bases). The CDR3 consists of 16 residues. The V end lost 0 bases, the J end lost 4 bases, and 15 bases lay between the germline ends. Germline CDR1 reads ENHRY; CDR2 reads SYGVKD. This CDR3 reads CAISESRTGGSTEAFF. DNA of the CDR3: TGTGCCATCAGTGAGTCACGTACGGGGGGCAGCACTGAAGCTTTCTTT.

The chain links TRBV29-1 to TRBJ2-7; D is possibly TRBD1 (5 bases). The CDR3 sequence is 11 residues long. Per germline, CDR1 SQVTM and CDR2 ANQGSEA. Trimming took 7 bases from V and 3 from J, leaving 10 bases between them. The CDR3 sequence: CSAKTGYEQYF. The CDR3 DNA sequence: TGCAGCGCCAAAACAGGCTACGAGCAGTACTTC.

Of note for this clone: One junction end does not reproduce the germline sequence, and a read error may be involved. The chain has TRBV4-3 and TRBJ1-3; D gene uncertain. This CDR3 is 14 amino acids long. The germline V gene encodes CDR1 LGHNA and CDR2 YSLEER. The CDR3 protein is CASSQDSSGDTIYF. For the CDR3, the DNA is TGCGCCAGCAGCCAAGACAGCTCTGGAGACACCATATATTTT.

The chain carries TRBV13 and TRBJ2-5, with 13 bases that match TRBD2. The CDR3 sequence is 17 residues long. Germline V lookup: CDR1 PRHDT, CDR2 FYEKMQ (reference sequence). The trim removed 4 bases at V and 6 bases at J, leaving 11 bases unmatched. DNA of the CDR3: TGTGCCAGCAGCTCCAAATCACTAGCGGGGGGGGAAAAGACCCAGTACTTC. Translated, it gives CASSSKSLAGGEKTQYF. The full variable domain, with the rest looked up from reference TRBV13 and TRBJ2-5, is AAGVIQSPRHLIKEKRETATLKCYPIPRHDTVYWYQQGPGQDPQFLISFYEKMQSDKGSIPDRFSAQQFSDYHSELNMSSLELGDSALYFCASSSKSLAGGEKTQYFGPGTRLLVL.

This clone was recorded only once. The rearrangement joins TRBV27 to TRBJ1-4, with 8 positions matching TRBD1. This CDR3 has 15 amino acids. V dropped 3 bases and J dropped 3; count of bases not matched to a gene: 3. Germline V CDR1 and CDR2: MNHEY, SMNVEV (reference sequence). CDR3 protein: CASSLTGEANEKLFF. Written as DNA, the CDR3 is TGTGCCAGCAGTTTGACAGGGGAGGCTAATGAAAAACTGTTTTTT.

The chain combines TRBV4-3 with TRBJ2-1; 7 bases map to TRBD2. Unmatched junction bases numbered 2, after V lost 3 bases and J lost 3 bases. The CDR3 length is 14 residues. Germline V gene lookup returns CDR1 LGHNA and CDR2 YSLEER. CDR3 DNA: TGCGCCAGCAGCCAGGGGGGGGGCTACAATGAGCAGTTCTTC. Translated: CASSQGGGYNEQFF.

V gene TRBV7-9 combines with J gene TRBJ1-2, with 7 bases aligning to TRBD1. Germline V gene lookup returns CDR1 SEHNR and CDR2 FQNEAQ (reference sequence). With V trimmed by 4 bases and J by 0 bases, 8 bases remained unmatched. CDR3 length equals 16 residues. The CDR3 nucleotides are TGTGCCAGCAGCTCTCAACGGGACAGCACTAACTATGGCTACACCTTC. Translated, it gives CASSSQRDSTNYGYTF. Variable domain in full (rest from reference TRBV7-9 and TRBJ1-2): DTGVSQNPRHKITKRGQNVTFRCDPISEHNRLYWYRQTLGQGPEFLTYFQNEAQLEKSRLLSDRFSAERPKGSFSTLEIQRTEQGDSAMYLCASSSQRDSTNYGYTFGSGTRLTVV.

As DNA, the CDR3 is TGTGCCAGCAGCACCGGGGGTAGCTCCTACGAGCAGTACTTC. Translation: CASSTGGSSYEQYF. The V and J genes are TRBV9 and TRBJ2-7; D perhaps matches TRBD2 (6 bases). The ends were cut back, 4 bases at V and 0 bases at J, with 11 bases in the middle. This CDR3 spans 14 amino acids. Germline lookup yields CDR1 SGDLS and CDR2 YYNGEE.

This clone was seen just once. CDR3 in DNA: TGTGCCAGCAGCTGGACTAGCGGGGGGGGCGATGAGCAGTTCTTC. Translating it yields CASSWTSGGGDEQFF. The rearrangement joins TRBV7-6 to TRBJ2-1; TRBD2 matches 15 bases. The J segment lost 8 bases and the V segment lost 4 bases, leaving 3 bases of the junction unmatched. CDR1 SGHVS and CDR2 FNYEAQ come from the germline V gene. There are 15 residues in the CDR3.

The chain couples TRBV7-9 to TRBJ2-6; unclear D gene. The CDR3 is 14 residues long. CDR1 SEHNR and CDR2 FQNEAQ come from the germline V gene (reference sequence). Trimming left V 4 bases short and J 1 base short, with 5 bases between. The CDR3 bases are TGTGCCAGCAGCTCATTTTCTGGGGCCAACGTCCTGACTTTC. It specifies CASSSFSGANVLTF. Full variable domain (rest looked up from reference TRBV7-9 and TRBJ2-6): DTGVSQNPRHKITKRGQNVTFRCDPISEHNRLYWYRQTLGQGPEFLTYFQNEAQLEKSRLLSDRFSAERPKGSFSTLEIQRTEQGDSAMYLCASSSFSGANVLTFGAGSRLTVL.

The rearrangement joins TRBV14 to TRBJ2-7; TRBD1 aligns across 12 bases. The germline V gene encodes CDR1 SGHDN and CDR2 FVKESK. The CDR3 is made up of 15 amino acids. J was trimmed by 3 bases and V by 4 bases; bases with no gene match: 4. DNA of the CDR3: TGTGCCAGCAGCCTGGGACAGGGGGCCCACTACGAGCAGTACTTC. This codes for CASSLGQGAHYEQYF. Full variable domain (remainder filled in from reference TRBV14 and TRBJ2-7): EAGVTQFPSHSVIEKGQTVTLRCDPISGHDNLYWYRRVMGKEIKFLLHFVKESKQDESGMPNNRFLAERTGGTYSTLKVQPAELEDSGVYFCASSLGQGAHYEQYFGPGTRLTVT.

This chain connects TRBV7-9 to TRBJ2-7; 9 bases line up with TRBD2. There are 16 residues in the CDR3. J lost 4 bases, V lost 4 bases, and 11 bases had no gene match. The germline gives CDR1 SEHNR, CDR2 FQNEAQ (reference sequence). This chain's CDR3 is CASSSPMAGGQYEQYF. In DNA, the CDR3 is TGTGCCAGCAGCTCCCCGATGGCGGGGGGGCAATACGAGCAGTACTTC.

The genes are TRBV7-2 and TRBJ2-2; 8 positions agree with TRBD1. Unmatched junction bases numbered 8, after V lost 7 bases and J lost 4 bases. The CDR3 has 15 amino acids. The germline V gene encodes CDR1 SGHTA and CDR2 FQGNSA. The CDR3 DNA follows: TGTGCCAGCACCCTGACAGGGGAATTCACCGGGGAGCTGTTTTTT. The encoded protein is CASTLTGEFTGELFF.

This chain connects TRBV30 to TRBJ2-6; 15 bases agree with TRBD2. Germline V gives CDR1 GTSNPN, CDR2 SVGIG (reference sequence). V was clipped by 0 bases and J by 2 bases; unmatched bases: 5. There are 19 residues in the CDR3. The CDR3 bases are TGTGCCTGGAGTGTAAAGGGACTAGCGGGGGGCCCTGGGGCCAACGTCCTGACTTTC. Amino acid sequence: CAWSVKGLAGGPGANVLTF.

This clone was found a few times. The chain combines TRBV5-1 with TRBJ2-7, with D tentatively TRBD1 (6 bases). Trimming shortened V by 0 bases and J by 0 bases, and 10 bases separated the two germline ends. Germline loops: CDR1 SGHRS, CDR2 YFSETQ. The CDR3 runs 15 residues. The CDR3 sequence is CASSLEQGDSYEQYF. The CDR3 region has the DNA TGCGCCAGCAGCTTGGAACAGGGAGACTCCTACGAGCAGTACTTC.

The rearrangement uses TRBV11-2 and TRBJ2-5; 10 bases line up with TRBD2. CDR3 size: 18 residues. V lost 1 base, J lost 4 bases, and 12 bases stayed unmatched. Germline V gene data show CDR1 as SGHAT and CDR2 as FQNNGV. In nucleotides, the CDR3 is TGTGCCAGCAGCTTAGGGCTAGCGGGGGAGCCATTTCGAGAGACCCAGTACTTC. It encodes CASSLGLAGEPFRETQYF.

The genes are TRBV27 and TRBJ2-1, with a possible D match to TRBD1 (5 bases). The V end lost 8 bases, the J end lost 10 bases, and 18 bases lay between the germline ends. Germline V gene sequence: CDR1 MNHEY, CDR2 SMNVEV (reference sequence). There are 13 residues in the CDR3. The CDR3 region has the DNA TGTGCCAGCTCGGTCAGGGTAAAGTTCGAGCAGTTCTTC. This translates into CASSVRVKFEQFF.

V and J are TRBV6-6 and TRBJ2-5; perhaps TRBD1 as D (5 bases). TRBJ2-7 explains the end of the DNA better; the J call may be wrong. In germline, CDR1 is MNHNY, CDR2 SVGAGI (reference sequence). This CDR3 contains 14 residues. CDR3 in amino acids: CASSYSRQGYEQYF. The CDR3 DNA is TGTGCCAGCAGTTACTCGAGGCAGGGCTACGAGCAGTACTTC.

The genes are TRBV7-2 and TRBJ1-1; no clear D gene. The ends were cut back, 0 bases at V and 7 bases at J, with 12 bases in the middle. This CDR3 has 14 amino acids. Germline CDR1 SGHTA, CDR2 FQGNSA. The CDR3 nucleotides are TGTGCCAGCAGCTTAGCGGTCCCCCTGAGTGAAGCTTTCTTT. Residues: CASSLAVPLSEAFF.

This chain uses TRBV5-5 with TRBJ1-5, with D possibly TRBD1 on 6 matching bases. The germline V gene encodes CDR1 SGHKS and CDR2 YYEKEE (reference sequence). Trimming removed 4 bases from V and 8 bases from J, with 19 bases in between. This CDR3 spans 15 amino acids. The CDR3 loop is CASSHTGSGTEPQHF. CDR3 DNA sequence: TGTGCCAGCAGCCACACAGGGTCGGGTACGGAGCCCCAGCATTTT.